This passage covers 27 T cell receptor beta chains from one sample sequenced in a study of blood T cell repertoires in COVID-19. The data were produced by immunoSEQ multiplex PCR, yet TCRdb's version contains in-frame clones alone and is incomplete. The table records about 120,000 clones, roughly 84% of them present only once. The sample consisted of PBMCs or T cells enriched from blood (not recorded which). All receptors come from a woman aged 25 to 39 who had recovered from COVID-19.

The V call is TRBV7-6, the J call TRBJ2-7; 8 bases are shared with TRBD2. Trimming at V came to 5 bases and at J to 1 base, leaving 1 base not matched to a gene. The germline V gene encodes CDR1 SGHVS and CDR2 FNYEAQ. This CDR3 is built from 13 residues. The CDR3 DNA follows: TGTGCCAGCAGCCGGGGGGGTTCCTACGAGCAGTACTTC. Translation gives CASSRGGSYEQYF.

The chain joins TRBV5-1 to TRBJ2-5; 8 positions match TRBD1. Germline assignment: CDR1 SGHRS and CDR2 YFSETQ. The CDR3 runs to 15 residues. The J segment lost 5 bases and the V segment lost 0 bases, leaving 6 bases of the junction unmatched. CDR3 amino acids: CASSLEPGQGETQYF. The CDR3 DNA is TGCGCCAGCAGCTTGGAGCCCGGACAGGGCGAGACCCAGTACTTC.

V gene TRBV5-1 combines with J gene TRBJ1-1, with a weak D call TRBD1 (5 bases). This CDR3 comprises 13 residues. CDR1 and CDR2 from the germline V gene are SGHRS and YFSETQ. V lost 4 bases and J 6 bases, leaving 13 bases between the germline ends. CDR3 sequence reads: CASSAGQKAEAFF. The CDR3 DNA reads TGCGCCAGCAGCGCGGGGCAAAAGGCTGAAGCTTTCTTT.

This clone showed up many times. In DNA, the CDR3 is TGTGCCACCGGAAACAGGGAAGGGGGATATCAGCCCCAGCATTTT. Its translation is CATGNREGGYQPQHF. The rearrangement uses TRBV19 and TRBJ1-5; possibly TRBD1 for D (6 bases). Germline V CDR1 and CDR2: LNHDA, SQIVND (reference sequence). The CDR3 loop spans 15 amino acids. Trimming removed 10 bases at V and 5 bases at J, with 21 bases between.

The rearrangement joins TRBV6-5 to TRBJ1-1, with D unclear. Germline V gene data show CDR1 as MNHEY and CDR2 as SVGAGI. This CDR3 spans 12 amino acids. The ends were cut back, 8 bases at V and 1 base at J, with 8 bases in the middle. DNA of the CDR3: TGTGCCAGCCAGTCAGGGAACACTGAAGCTTTCTTT. This gives the protein CASQSGNTEAFF.

This clone was counted a few times. J is TRBJ2-2 and V is TRBV30; unclear D gene. Germline-derived CDR1 and CDR2 are GTSNPN and SVGIG (reference sequence). The CDR3 is made up of 12 amino acids. The germline V and J ends were trimmed by 3 bases and 2 bases, with 4 bases remaining between them. The CDR3: CAWSSNTGELFF. The CDR3 bases are TGTGCCTGGAGCTCTAACACCGGGGAGCTGTTTTTT.

This clone was counted a single time. The chain combines TRBV12-3 or TRBV12-4 with TRBJ1-2; 7 bases are shared with TRBD1. This CDR3 is built from 12 residues. The J segment lost 8 bases and the V segment lost 4 bases, leaving 4 bases of the junction unmatched. The CDR3 DNA is TGTGCCAGCAGTTACGGGACAGAGGGCTACACCTTC. Its translation is CASSYGTEGYTF.

The count of this clone is one. This sequence joins TRBV7-9 and TRBJ1-4, with TRBD1 identical over 10 bases. Trimming removed 2 bases from V and 8 bases from J; junction bases left unmatched: 5. The germline CDR1 and CDR2 sequences are SEHNR and FQNEAQ (reference sequence). This CDR3 contains 15 residues. Here the CDR3 reads CASSLSRTGGEKLFF. In DNA form, the CDR3 reads TGTGCCAGCAGCTTAAGTCGGACAGGGGGGGAAAAACTGTTTTTT.

The V and J genes are TRBV11-2 and TRBJ1-1; 10 bases line up with TRBD1. Germline lookup yields CDR1 SGHAT and CDR2 FQNNGV. CDR3 length: 15 residues. The V segment lost 2 bases and the J segment 7 bases; nucleotides outside the gene matches: 7. The DNA of the CDR3 is TGTGCCAGCAGCTTACCGACAGGGGGCGGGGGTGAAGCTTTCTTT. Protein product: CASSLPTGGGGEAFF.

This clone came up once. The chain has TRBV30 and TRBJ2-5; 7 bases fit TRBD1. CDR1 and CDR2 (germline): GTSNPN, SVGIG (reference sequence). Germline trimming cut 2 bases from V and 5 bases from J; bases unmatched to any gene: 5. The CDR3 has 13 amino acids. The CDR3 DNA reads TGTGCCTGGAGTATAAGGGGGCGGGAGACCCAGTACTTC. Its protein product is CAWSIRGRETQYF.

V usage is TRBV6-4 and J usage is TRBJ2-2; D perhaps matches TRBD2 (6 bases). The V gene lost 6 bases and the J gene lost 1 base, with 12 bases spanning the gap. Germline V gene sequence: CDR1 MRHNA, CDR2 SNTAGT. This CDR3 comprises 15 residues. This CDR3 reads CASSATGGNTGELFF. In nucleotides, the CDR3 is TGTGCCAGCAGCGCAACCGGGGGGAACACCGGGGAGCTGTTTTTT.

The chain uses TRBV19 and TRBJ2-5; the match to TRBD2 covers 7 bases. After removal of 5 bases from V and 5 bases from J, the junction contained 14 bases not matched to a gene. CDR1 LNHDA and CDR2 SQIVND come from the germline V gene (reference sequence). The CDR3 totals 16 residues. DNA of the CDR3: TGTGCCAGTAGTGCCCTGGGCGCGGGAGTTGGGGAGACCCAGTACTTC. Translation: CASSALGAGVGETQYF.

The rearrangement links TRBV9 to TRBJ1-2; no definite D call. Germline lookup yields CDR1 SGDLS and CDR2 YYNGEE. The CDR3 contains 16 residues. Trimming removed 4 bases from V and 0 bases from J, with 16 bases in between. CDR3: CASSSQRYGPNYGYTF. Here the CDR3 DNA reads TGTGCCAGCAGCTCGCAGAGGTACGGTCCTAACTATGGCTACACCTTC.

This sequence joins TRBV7-2 and TRBJ1-2; 9 positions match TRBD1. V shed 7 bases and J 4 bases; nucleotides not matched to a gene: 13. The CDR3 extends over 16 amino acids. Germline values: CDR1 SGHTA, CDR2 FQGNSA. The CDR3 region is CASNNPRDRESYGYTF. CDR3 in DNA: TGTGCCAGCAACAATCCCCGGGACAGGGAAAGCTATGGCTACACCTTC.

The V and J genes are TRBV11-1 and TRBJ2-1; D perhaps matches TRBD2 (5 bases). The V gene lost 5 bases and the J gene lost 7 bases, with 21 bases spanning the gap. The CDR3 totals 16 residues. Germline V gene data show CDR1 as SGHAT and CDR2 as FQDESV (reference sequence). This CDR3 is CASSQDGGYVRNEQFF. The CDR3 DNA sequence: TGTGCCAGCAGCCAAGACGGCGGGTACGTCAGAAATGAGCAGTTCTTC.

This sequence joins TRBV4-3 and TRBJ1-2; tentative D call: TRBD1 (6 bases). CDR1 LGHNA and CDR2 YSLEER come from the germline V gene. V was shortened by 3 bases and J by 7 bases, with 18 bases between the two germline ends. The CDR3 contains 15 residues. This CDR3 reads CASSHPRRGKGGYTF. The CDR3 DNA sequence: TGCGCCAGCAGCCATCCCCGCAGGGGCAAAGGTGGCTACACCTTC.

This clone occurred once. This chain uses TRBV28 with TRBJ2-5, with 7 bases that match TRBD1. The CDR3 runs to 16 residues. The germline CDR1 and CDR2 sequences are MDHEN and SYDVKM. The ends lost 1 base at V and 2 bases at J; junction bases unmatched: 7. The CDR3, as DNA: TGTGCCAGCAGTTTATTAATGGCAGGGGGTCAAGAGACCCAGTACTTC. Protein: CASSLLMAGGQETQYF.

The chain links TRBV30 to TRBJ2-7; D is ambiguous. V lost 5 bases and J lost 6, with 14 bases in between. This CDR3 has 12 amino acids. The germline gives CDR1 GTSNPN, CDR2 SVGIG (reference sequence). The CDR3 spells CAWAPRKSEQYF. In nucleotides, the CDR3 is TGTGCCTGGGCCCCGAGGAAATCCGAGCAGTACTTC.

The chain has TRBV9 and TRBJ2-2; D is undetermined. The CDR3 runs to 14 residues. Germline V gene sequence: CDR1 SGDLS, CDR2 YYNGEE. Trimming stripped 0 bases from V and 8 bases from J, with 11 bases between. The CDR3 protein is CASSVGVSSGELFF. Here the CDR3 DNA reads TGTGCCAGCAGCGTAGGAGTAAGCTCAGGGGAGCTGTTTTTT.

In this sample, this clone turned up a few times. It may be a read error: a sequence one base away is much more abundant. Other DNA sequences in this specimen translate into the identical CDR3. The J gene is TRBJ2-1, the V gene TRBV6-4, with D tentatively TRBD2 (5 bases). V was shortened by 0 bases and J by 0 bases, with 6 bases between the two germline ends. Germline assignment: CDR1 MRHNA and CDR2 SNTAGT. The CDR3 length is 15 residues. The CDR3 DNA reads as TGTGCCAGCAGTGACTCCAGCGGCTCCTACAATGAGCAGTTCTTC. It codes for CASSDSSGSYNEQFF.

V is TRBV2 and J is TRBJ1-4, with D unresolved. Trimming left V 7 bases short and J 5 bases short, with 14 bases between. The CDR3 sequence is 14 residues long. CDR1 is SNHLY and CDR2 is FYNNEI in the germline V gene. The CDR3 reads CASNLRQLNEKLFF. Written as DNA, the CDR3 is TGTGCCAGCAATCTCAGGCAGCTAAATGAAAAACTGTTTTTT.

The J gene is TRBJ2-7, the V gene TRBV3-1 (or the pseudogene TRBV3-2); 8 bases align to TRBD2. Per germline, CDR1 LGHDT and CDR2 YNNKEL (reference sequence). The CDR3 sequence is 16 residues long. Trimming took 2 bases from V and 4 from J; bases not matched to a gene: 10. The CDR3 sequence is CASSQYETGGPYEQYF. The CDR3 DNA reads TGTGCCAGCAGCCAATATGAGACGGGAGGGCCGTACGAGCAGTACTTC.

The V and J genes are TRBV6-1 and TRBJ1-6; tentatively, D is TRBD1 (5 bases). The germline V and J ends were trimmed by 0 bases and 7 bases, with 10 bases remaining between them. The CDR3 spans 15 residues. Germline CDR1 is MNHNS and CDR2 is SASEGT. CDR3: CASSEAGQANSPLHF. Written as DNA, the CDR3 is TGTGCCAGCAGTGAAGCGGGGCAAGCAAATTCACCCCTCCACTTT.

The V gene is TRBV19, the J gene TRBJ2-7; TRBD1 agrees at 9 bases. The CDR3 is 16 residues long. The germline V gene encodes CDR1 LNHDA and CDR2 SQIVND (reference sequence). V shed 1 base and J 2 bases; nucleotides not matched to a gene: 6. DNA for the CDR3: TGTGCCAGTAGTATAGGGCCGGGACAGGGACCCTACGAGCAGTACTTC. This encodes CASSIGPGQGPYEQYF.

The rearrangement uses TRBV7-2 and TRBJ2-5; 8 bases map to TRBD1. This CDR3 has 16 residues. CDR1 SGHTA and CDR2 FQGNSA come from the germline V gene. The ends lost 5 bases at V and 7 bases at J; junction bases unmatched: 15. The CDR3 spells CASSPSPGGIWATQYF. Written as DNA, the CDR3 is TGTGCCAGCAGCCCCTCCCCAGGGGGCATTTGGGCGACCCAGTACTTC.

There are a few counts of this clone. The J gene is TRBJ2-7, the V gene TRBV11-2; D remains ambiguous. The germline CDR1 and CDR2 sequences are SGHAT and FQNNGV. V lost 3 bases and J 6 bases, leaving 9 bases between the germline ends. The CDR3 totals 12 residues. The CDR3 nucleotides read TGTGCCAGCAGCTTTTCCGGTAGCGAGCAGTACTTC. It is translated as CASSFSGSEQYF.

J is TRBJ2-5 and V is TRBV5-1; TRBD2 matches at 8 bases. CDR1 SGHRS and CDR2 YFSETQ come from the germline V gene. The CDR3 covers 16 residues. V shed 0 bases and J 2 bases; nucleotides not matched to a gene: 6. As DNA, the CDR3 is TGCGCCAGCAGCTTGGGGGGAGCGGGGGTTCAAGAGACCCAGTACTTC. Protein product: CASSLGGAGVQETQYF.